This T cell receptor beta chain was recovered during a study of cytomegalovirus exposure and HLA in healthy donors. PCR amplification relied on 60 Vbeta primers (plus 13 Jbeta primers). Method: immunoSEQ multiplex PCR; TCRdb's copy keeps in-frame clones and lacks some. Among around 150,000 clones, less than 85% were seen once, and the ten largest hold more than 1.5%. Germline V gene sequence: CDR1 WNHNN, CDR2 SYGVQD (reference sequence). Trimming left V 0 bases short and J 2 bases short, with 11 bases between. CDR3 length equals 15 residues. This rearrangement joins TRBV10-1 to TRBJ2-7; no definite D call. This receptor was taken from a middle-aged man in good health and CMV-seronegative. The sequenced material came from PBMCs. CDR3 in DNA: TGCGCCAGCAGTGAGTCGGGTTTGGAGACCTACGAGCAGTACTTC. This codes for CASSESGLETYEQYF.